These T cell receptor beta chains were read from a single sample in a study of T cells after yellow fever vaccination. Via MiXCR, TCRdb re-called the 5' RACE reads, giving one row per CDR3 protein. The sample has more than 110,000 distinct CDR3 sequences; about 7% are singletons. Specimen: CD4+ T cells sorted from PBMCs, collected 10 days after the yellow fever booster vaccination. The receptors come from a man under 40 who received the YFV17D yellow fever vaccine. CDR3s include the opening cysteine and the closing phenylalanine or tryptophan.

V: TRBV3-1; J: TRBJ2-7; CDR3: CASSRFNYEQYF
V: TRBV5-1; J: TRBJ2-3; CDR3: CASMPGTSTDTQYF
V: TRBV27; J: TRBJ2-5; CDR3: CASSSSGRGETQYF
V: TRBV12-3/TRBV12-4; J: TRBJ2-7; CDR3: CASSRSGTAYEQYF
V: TRBV18; J: TRBJ2-2; CDR3: CASSRGPGTGELFF
V: TRBV7-2; J: TRBJ2-7; CDR3: CASSSETGTRSGEQYF
V: TRBV2; J: TRBJ2-2; CDR3: CASARAYANTGELFF
V: TRBV7-2; J: TRBJ2-5; CDR3: CASSLAGNTAGTQYF
V: TRBV12-3/TRBV12-4; J: TRBJ1-4; CDR3: CASSKGANEKLFF
V: TRBV20-1; J: TRBJ2-1; CDR3: CSARVSKEIRTTIF
V: TRBV12-3/TRBV12-4; J: TRBJ2-2; CDR3: CASSKDSEITTGELFF
V: TRBV20-1; J: TRBJ1-1; CDR3: CSARGPPGHGNTEAFF
V: TRBV7-9; J: TRBJ1-5; CDR3: CASSPWTGAEQPQHF
V: TRBV29-1; J: TRBJ2-5; CDR3: CSAPRKATKGETQYF
V: TRBV7-2; J: TRBJ2-7; CDR3: CASSWTGGVQYF
V: TRBV20-1; J: TRBJ2-5; CDR3: CSARIAGLGLQETQYF
V: TRBV30; J: TRBJ2-1; CDR3: CAWSGGLAINEQFF
V: TRBV7-9; J: TRBJ2-3; CDR3: CASSLALEGRDTQYF
V: TRBV4-2; J: TRBJ2-2; CDR3: CASSQDHRVLGESTGELFF
V: TRBV7-8; J: TRBJ2-7; CDR3: CASSLLLSVYEQYF
V: TRBV7-2; J: TRBJ2-1; CDR3: CASSLDRAGNNEQFF
V: TRBV5-1; J: TRBJ2-7; CDR3: CASSFSSARTYEQYF
V: TRBV27; J: TRBJ2-3; CDR3: CASTLRAGDTQYF
V: TRBV15; J: TRBJ1-2; CDR3: CATSREGQYYGYTF
V: TRBV18; J: TRBJ1-1; CDR3: CASRSPGDEAFF
V: TRBV2; J: TRBJ1-6; CDR3: CASSEDRGIPLHF
V: TRBV28; J: TRBJ2-7; CDR3: CASRPQGGEFYEQYF
V: TRBV28; J: TRBJ2-5; CDR3: CASSFERGEEETQYF